This TCR beta chain was obtained from a study of beta chain features in type 1 diabetes. The study, taken as a whole, reports: A greater similarity of naive, central memory and Treg TCRB repertoires was seen among patients than among healthy donors. Moderately but significantly shorter TCRB CDR3s were found in Type 1 diabetes patients in all four CD4+ subsets.

This clone was detected a few times. Its antigen is unknown. The CDR3 extends over 17 amino acids. Germline lookup yields CDR1 LGHNA and CDR2 YNFKEQ. Trimming stripped 1 base from V and 5 bases from J, with 18 bases between. Purities over 98% were achieved in all sorted populations. Sequenced material consisted of expressed TCRB transcripts (all of the isolated RNA was reverse transcribed). TCRdb's copy holds only in-frame clones and misses some; the assay was immunoSEQ multiplex PCR. This sample has roughly 170,000 clones; roughly an eighth occur once, and the top ten carry around 0.63%. This sequence originates from a woman between 18 and 29 years old in good health. The V call is TRBV4-2, the J call TRBJ2-1, with a possible D match to TRBD1 (6 bases). The sequencing sample was made of central memory CD4+ T cells from blood. Written as DNA, the CDR3 is TGTGCCAGCAGCCAAGTGGTGGGCAGGGGATTCAACAATGAGCAGTTCTTC. Its translation is CASSQVVGRGFNNEQFF.